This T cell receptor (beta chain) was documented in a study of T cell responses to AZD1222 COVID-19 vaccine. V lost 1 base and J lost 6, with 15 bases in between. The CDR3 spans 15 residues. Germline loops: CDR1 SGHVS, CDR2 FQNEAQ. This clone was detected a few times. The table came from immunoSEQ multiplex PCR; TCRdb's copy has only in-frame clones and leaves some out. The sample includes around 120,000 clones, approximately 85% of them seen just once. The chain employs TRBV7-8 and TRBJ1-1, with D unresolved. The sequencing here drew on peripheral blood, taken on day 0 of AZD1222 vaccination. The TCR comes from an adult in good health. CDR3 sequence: CASSLVGLGSSEAFF. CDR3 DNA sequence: TGTGCCAGCAGCTTAGTCGGGTTGGGAAGCTCTGAAGCTTTCTTT.